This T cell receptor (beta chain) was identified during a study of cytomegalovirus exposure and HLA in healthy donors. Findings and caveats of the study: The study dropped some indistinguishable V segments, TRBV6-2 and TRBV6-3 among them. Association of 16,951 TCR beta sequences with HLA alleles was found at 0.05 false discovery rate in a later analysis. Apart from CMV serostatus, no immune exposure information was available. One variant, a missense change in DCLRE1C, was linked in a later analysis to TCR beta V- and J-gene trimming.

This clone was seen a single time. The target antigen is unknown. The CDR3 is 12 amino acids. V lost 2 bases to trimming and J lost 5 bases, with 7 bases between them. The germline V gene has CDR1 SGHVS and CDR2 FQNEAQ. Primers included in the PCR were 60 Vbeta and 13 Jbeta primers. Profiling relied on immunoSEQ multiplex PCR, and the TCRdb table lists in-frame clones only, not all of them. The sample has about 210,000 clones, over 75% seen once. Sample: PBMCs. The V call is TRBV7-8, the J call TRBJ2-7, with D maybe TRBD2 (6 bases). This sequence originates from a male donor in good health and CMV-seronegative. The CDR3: CASSLWGDEQYF. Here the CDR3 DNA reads TGTGCCAGCAGCTTATGGGGGGACGAGCAGTACTTC. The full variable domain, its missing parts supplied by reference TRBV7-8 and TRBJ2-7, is GAGVSQSPRYKVAKRGQDVALRCDPISGHVSLFWYQQALGQGPEFLTYFQNEAQLDKSGLPSDRFFAERPEGSVSTLKIQRTQQEDSAVYLCASSLWGDEQYFGPGTRLTVT.